This T cell receptor (beta chain) stems from a study of shared clonotypes between healthy human individuals. About the study: With ages of 18 to 49, the donors were two women and a few men.

CD8 cells classed as naive were CD45RO-negative and positively selected for CCR7, excluding terminally differentiated effector memory CD45RA+ cells. J lost 3 bases, V lost 3 bases, and 8 bases had no gene match. The CDR3 is 16 amino acids. Germline lookup yields CDR1 MNHEY and CDR2 SMNVEV (reference sequence). Findings of the study overall: Non-shared clonotypes displayed generation probabilities falling below those of clonotypes present in all four donors. Across subsets, estimated richness was generally greater for naive than for memory populations.

Worth noting for this clone: As yet, its antigen is unknown.

Libraries were prepared by immunoSEQ multiplex PCR; TCRdb keeps only in-frame clonotypes and omits some of them. The sample lists about 550,000 clones; about 95% were seen once. The TCR sequence derives from a woman in her twenties or thirties in good health. What was sequenced was naive CD8+ T cells sorted from blood. The rearrangement uses TRBV27 and TRBJ2-7, with 10 bases fitting TRBD2. Here the CDR3 DNA reads TGTGCCAGCAGTTTCTGGACTAGCGGACGACACTACGAGCAGTACTTC. It specifies CASSFWTSGRHYEQYF.